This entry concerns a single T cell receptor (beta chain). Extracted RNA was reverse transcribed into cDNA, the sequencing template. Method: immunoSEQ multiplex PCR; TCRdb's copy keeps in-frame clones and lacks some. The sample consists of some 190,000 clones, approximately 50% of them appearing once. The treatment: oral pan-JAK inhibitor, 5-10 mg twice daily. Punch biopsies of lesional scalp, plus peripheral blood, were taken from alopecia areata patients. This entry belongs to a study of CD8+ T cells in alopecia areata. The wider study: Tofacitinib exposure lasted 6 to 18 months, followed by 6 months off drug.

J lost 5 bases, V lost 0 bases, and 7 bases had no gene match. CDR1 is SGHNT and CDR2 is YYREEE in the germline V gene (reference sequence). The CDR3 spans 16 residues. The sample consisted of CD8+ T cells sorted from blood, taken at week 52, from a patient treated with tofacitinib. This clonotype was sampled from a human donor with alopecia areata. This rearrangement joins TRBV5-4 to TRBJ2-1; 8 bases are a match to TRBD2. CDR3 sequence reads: CASSLGGVLADNEQFF. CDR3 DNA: TGTGCCAGCAGCTTGGGAGGAGTACTAGCGGACAATGAGCAGTTCTTC.